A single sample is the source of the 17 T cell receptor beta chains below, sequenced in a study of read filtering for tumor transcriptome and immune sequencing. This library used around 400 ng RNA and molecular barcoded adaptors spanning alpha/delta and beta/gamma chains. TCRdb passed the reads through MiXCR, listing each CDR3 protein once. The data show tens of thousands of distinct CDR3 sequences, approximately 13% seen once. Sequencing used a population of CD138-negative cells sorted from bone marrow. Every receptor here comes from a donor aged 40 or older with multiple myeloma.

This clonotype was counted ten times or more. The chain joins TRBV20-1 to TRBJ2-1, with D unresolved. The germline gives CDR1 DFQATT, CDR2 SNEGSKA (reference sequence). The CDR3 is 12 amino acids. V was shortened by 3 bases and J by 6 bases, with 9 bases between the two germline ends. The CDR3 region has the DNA TGCAGTGCTAGGGCGACGGGCAATGAGCAGTTCTTC. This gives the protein CSARATGNEQFF.

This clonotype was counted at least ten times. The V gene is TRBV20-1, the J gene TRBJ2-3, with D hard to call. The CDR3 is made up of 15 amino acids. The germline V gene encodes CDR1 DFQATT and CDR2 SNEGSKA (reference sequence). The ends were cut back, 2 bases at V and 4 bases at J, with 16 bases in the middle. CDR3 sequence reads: CSARRQVGRADTQYF. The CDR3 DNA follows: TGCAGTGCTAGACGCCAGGTCGGTCGGGCAGATACGCAGTATTTT.

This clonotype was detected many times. As DNA, the CDR3 is TGTGCCATCAGTGATGAATTCAGCAATCAGCCCCAGCATTTT. Its protein product is CAISDEFSNQPQHF. The rearrangement joins TRBV10-3 to TRBJ1-5; D gene uncertain. The CDR3 sequence is 14 residues long. V shed 3 bases and J shed 1 base, with 7 bases lying between them. Germline CDR1 is ENHRY and CDR2 is SYGVKD.

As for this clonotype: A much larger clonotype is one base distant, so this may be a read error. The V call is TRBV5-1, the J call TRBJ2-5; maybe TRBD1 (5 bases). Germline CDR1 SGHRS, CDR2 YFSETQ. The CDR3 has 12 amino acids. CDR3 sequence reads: CASRAGSETRYF. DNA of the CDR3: TGCGCCAGCAGGGCAGGGTCAGAGACCCGGTACTTC.

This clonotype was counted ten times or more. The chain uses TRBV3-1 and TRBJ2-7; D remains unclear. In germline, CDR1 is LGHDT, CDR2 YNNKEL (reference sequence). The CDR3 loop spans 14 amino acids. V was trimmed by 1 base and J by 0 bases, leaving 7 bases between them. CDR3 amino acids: CASSQGHSSYEQYF. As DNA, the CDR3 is TGTGCCAGCAGCCAAGGGCACAGCTCCTACGAGCAGTACTTC.

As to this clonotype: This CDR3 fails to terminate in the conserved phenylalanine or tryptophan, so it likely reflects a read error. DNA of the CDR3: TGTGCCAGCAGTGAAGAAGGAGGGGGTTTCTCAGGAAACACCATATATCTT. The encoded protein is CASSEEGGGFSGNTIYL. The chain recombines TRBV2 with TRBJ1-3; tentative D call: TRBD1 (6 bases). Germline CDR1 reads SNHLY; CDR2 reads FYNNEI. The CDR3 runs to 17 residues. V was clipped by 1 base and J by 4 bases, with 17 bases between them.

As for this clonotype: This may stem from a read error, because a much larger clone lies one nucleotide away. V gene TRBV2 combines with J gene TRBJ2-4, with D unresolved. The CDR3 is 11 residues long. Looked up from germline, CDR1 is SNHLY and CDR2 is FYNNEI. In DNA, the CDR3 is TGTGCCAGCAGTGTGGAAAACACTCAGTACTTC. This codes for CASSVENTQYF.

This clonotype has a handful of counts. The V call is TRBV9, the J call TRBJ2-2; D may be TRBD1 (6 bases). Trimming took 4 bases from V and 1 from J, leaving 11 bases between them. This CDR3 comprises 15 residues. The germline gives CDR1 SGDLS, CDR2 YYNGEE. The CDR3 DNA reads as TGTGCCAGCAGCACCCGGACAGAGAACACCGGGGAGCTGTTTTTT. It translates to CASSTRTENTGELFF.

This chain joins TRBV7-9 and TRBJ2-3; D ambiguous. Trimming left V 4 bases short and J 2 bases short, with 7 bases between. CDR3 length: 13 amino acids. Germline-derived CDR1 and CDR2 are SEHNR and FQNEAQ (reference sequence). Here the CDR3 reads CASSSDPTDTQYF. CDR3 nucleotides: TGTGCCAGCAGCTCGGACCCCACAGATACGCAGTATTTT.

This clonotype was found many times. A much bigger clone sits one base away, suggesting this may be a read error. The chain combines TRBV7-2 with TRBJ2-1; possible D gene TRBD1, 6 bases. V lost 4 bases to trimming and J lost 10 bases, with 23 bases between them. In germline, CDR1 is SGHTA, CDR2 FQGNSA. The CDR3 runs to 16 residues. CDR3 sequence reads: CASSSLGASGGKEQFF. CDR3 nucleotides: TGTGCCAGCAGCTCGTTGGGGGCGTCGGGCGGAAAGGAGCAGTTCTTC.

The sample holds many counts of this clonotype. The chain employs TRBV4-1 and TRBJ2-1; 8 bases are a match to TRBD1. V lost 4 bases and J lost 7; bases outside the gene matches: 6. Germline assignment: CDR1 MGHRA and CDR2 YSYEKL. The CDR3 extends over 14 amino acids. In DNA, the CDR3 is TGCGCCAGCAGCCGAGGACAGGGAACTAATGAGCAGTTCTTC. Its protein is CASSRGQGTNEQFF.

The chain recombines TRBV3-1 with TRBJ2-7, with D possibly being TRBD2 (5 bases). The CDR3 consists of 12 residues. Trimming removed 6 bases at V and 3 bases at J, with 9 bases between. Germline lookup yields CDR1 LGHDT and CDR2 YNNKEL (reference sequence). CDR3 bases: TGTGCCAGCAGACAACGGGACTACGAGCAGTACTTC. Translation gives CASRQRDYEQYF.

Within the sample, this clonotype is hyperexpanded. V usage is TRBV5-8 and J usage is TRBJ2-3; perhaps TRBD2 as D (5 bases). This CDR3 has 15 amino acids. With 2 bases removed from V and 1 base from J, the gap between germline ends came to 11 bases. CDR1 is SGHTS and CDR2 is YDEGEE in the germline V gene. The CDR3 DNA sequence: TGTGCCAGCAGCTTAGTACTAGTTGGCACAGATACGCAGTATTTT. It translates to CASSLVLVGTDTQYF. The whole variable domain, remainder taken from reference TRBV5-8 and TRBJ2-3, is EAGVTQSPTHLIKTRGQQATLRCSPISGHTSVYWYQQALGLGLQFLLWYDEGEERNRGNFPPRFSGRQFPNYSSELNVNALELEDSALYLCASSLVLVGTDTQYFGPGTRLTVL.

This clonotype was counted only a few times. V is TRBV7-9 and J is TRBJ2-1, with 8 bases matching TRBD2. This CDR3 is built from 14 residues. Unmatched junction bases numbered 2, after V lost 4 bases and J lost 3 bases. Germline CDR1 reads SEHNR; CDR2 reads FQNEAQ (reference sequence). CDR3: CASSWRGDYNEQFF. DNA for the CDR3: TGTGCCAGCAGCTGGCGGGGGGACTACAATGAGCAGTTCTTC. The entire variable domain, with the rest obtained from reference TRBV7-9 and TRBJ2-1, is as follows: DTGVSQNPRHKITKRGQNVTFRCDPISEHNRLYWYRQTLGQGPEFLTYFQNEAQLEKSRLLSDRFSAERPKGSFSTLEIQRTEQGDSAMYLCASSWRGDYNEQFFGPGTRLTVL.

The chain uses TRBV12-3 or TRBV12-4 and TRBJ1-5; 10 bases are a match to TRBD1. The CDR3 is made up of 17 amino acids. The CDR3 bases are TGTGCTAGTTCTACCGGGACAGGGGTTTATAGCAATCAGCCCCAGCATTTT. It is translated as CASSTGTGVYSNQPQHF.

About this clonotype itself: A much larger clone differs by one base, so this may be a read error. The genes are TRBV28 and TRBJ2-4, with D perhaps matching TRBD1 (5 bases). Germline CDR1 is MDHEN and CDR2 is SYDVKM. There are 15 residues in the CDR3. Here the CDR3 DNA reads TGTGCCAGCAGTTCGACAGAATACGCCAAAAGCATTCAGTACTTC. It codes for CASSSTEYAKSIQYF. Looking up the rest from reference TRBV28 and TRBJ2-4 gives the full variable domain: DVKVTQSSRYLVKRTGEKVFLECVQDMDHENMFWYRQDPGLGLRLIYFSYDVKMKEKGDIPEGYSVSREKKERFSLILESASTNQTSMYLCASSSTEYAKSIQYFGAGTRLSVL.

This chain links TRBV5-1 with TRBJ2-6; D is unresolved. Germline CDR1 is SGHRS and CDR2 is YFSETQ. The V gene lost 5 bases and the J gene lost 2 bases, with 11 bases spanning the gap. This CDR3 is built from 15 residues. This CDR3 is CASSTGFAGANVLTF. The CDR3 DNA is TGCGCCAGCAGTACGGGTTTCGCTGGGGCCAACGTCCTGACTTTC. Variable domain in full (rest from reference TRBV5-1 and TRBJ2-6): KAGVTQTPRYLIKTRGQQVTLSCSPISGHRSVSWYQQTPGQGLQFLFEYFSETQRNKGNFPGRFSGRQFSNSRSEMNVSTLELGDSALYLCASSTGFAGANVLTFGAGSRLTVL.